This TCR beta chain was found in a study of Ad26.COV2.S vaccination and SARS-CoV-2 variants. Study-wide results and limits: Measurements of TCR breadth and depth may have given underestimates of the total T cell responses. After vaccination, reports described spike-specific CD8+ and CD4+ T cell responses as showing substantial breadth. Higher spike-specific TCR breadth was found in vaccine recipients than in placebo recipients.

Data came from immunoSEQ multiplex PCR; TCRdb stores just in-frame clones and leaves some out. This table has under 150,000 clones, approximately 90% appearing once. This clone was counted only a few times. What it binds is not known. The sequencing here drew on peripheral blood, taken after recovery from COVID-19. The clonotype was recovered from a human donor who had recovered from COVID-19.

The chain's CDR3 is CASSGTDYEQYF. The CDR3 DNA reads TGTGCCAGCAGTGGAACAGATTACGAGCAGTACTTC. The chain has TRBV2 and TRBJ2-7; D uncertain. Per germline, CDR1 SNHLY and CDR2 FYNNEI. With 4 bases removed from V and 4 bases from J, the gap between germline ends came to 8 bases. The CDR3 runs 12 residues.